This T cell receptor (beta chain) was observed in a study of blood T cells in healthy people across ages. Study-level findings and limits: Naive T cell percentage and TCR beta diversity correlated strongly. Higher diversity and more naive CD4+ cells were features of long-lived donors, compared to aged donors.

It was with a sample-barcoded 5' primer and a J-beta primer mix that a second PCR of roughly 6 to 12 cycles was run. Each cDNA molecule was tagged by a template-switch adaptor that had 12 random nucleotides. MiXCR, run by TCRdb on the 5' RACE reads, gives a single entry per CDR3 protein. The sample shows roughly 720,000 distinct CDR3 sequences, 53% of them seen only once. Comment on this clonotype: Antigen unknown.

The sequence was obtained from a man older than 75 in good health. The sequencing sample was made of blood.

The DNA for the CDR3 is TGTGCCAGCAGCCCCGCGGGAGGGCCACGCACAGATACGCAGTATTTT. As protein: CASSPAGGPRTDTQYF. This chain uses TRBV7-3 with TRBJ2-3; 9 nucleotides align to TRBD2. The germline V gene has CDR1 SGHTA and CDR2 FQGTGA. This CDR3 contains 16 residues. Trimming took 5 bases from V and 1 from J; bases not matched to a gene: 7. The entire variable domain, with the rest obtained from reference TRBV7-3 and TRBJ2-3, is as follows: GAGVSQTPSNKVTEKGKYVELRCDPISGHTALYWYRQSLGQGPEFLIYFQGTGAADDSGLPNDRFFAVRPEGSVSTLKIQRTERGDSAVYLCASSPAGGPRTDTQYFGPGTRLTVL.